The entry that follows covers one TCR beta chain sequence. Its antigen remains undetermined. The input lacks base qualities; no much larger clone sits a single base away. This record comes from a study of graft-versus-host responses after intestinal transplantation listed by TCRdb under 2021. Context from the whole study: Recipients received multivisceral, liver-intestinal, or isolated intestinal transplants. To identify alloreactive clones, pre-transplant mixed lymphocyte reaction products were sequenced and then compared with unstimulated pre-transplant donor and recipient T cells. A peak of at least 4% donor T cells among recipient peripheral blood mononuclear cells was the definition used for donor T cell macrochimerism. Of the approximately 25 intestinal transplant recipients enrolled in the cohort, one of whom was a retransplant, a few patients without pretransplant specimens were excluded. Bulk TCR-beta CDR3 sequencing was used to track graft-versus-host and host-versus-graft alloreactive T cell clones in the graft, circulation and bone marrow after intestinal transplantation. Samples from a few later patients were sequenced in-house on an Illumina MiSeq with MiXCR processing rather than by the commercial service. Every recipient was given anti-thymocyte globulin induction, followed by around three years of maintenance tacrolimus and steroids.

Broader findings and caveats from the paper: GvH clones turned up in recipient bone marrow, with some appearing earlier in ileal mucosa or blood, a pattern consistent with an intestinal mucosal origin. The relatively low number and heterogeneity of intestinal transplant patients limited the conclusions. Early after transplant, peak levels of circulating GvH clones were associated with declines in HvG clones. Patients with donor T cell macrochimerism had high GvH to HvG T cell clonal ratios in their allografts.

Blood samples were collected up to 4 times in the first month after transplant and then at least monthly when available. Sequences SGDLS (CDR1) and YYNGEE (CDR2) are obtained from the germline V gene. Including the terminal cysteine and phenylalanine, the CDR3 comprises 15 residues. Only the CDR3 region is kept as DNA, spanning 45 bases read in frame from base 1. The V and J ends are trimmed by 4 bases and 4 bases, leaving 15 bases between them. The library relied on the immunoSEQ multiplex PCR assay. For most patients, high-throughput TCR-beta CDR3 sequencing of genomic DNA was performed by Adaptive Biotechnologies. As for the authors' bioinformatics: TCR sequencing data were retrieved from Adaptive's ImmunoSEQ software for some 19 patients, whereas a few other patients were processed with MiXCR and VDJtools. Because the origin of CDR3 nucleotide sequences shared between donor and recipient could not be assigned, those sequences were removed. At least 2-fold expansion over unstimulated cells and a minimum CFSE-low frequency of 0.002% (template counts) or 0.001% (read counts) were required for clones to be classified as alloreactive. A clone was considered mappable if detected in the sequenced pre-transplant spleen, lymph node, or MLR CFSE-low populations of the donor or recipient. Cumulative frequency of alloreactive clones was calculated as a percentage of all sequences weighted by copy number. TCRdb's version of the immuneACCESS table is confined to in-frame rearrangements and falls short of the full clone set. An unresolved V gene accounts for under half of the shortfall where checked; the remainder is of unknown origin. V and J calls and clone size are those listed in that table; D and trimming were worked out from the DNA. The sample includes under 30,000 clones, with roughly 90% observed a single time. The ten largest clones add up to about 2% of the sample.

The sequences come from PBMCs, collected 39 to 40 days after intestinal transplant. The rearrangement joined TRBV9 to TRBJ2-1; the D gene is tentatively TRBD1 or TRBD2, each matching 5 bases. This clonotype originated in a human patient who received an intestinal transplant, so some T cells may come from the graft donor. The DNA sequence is given as TGTGCCAGCAGCTTGGGGACGATCAATTACAATGAGCAGTTCTTC. This yields the protein CASSLGTINYNEQFF.